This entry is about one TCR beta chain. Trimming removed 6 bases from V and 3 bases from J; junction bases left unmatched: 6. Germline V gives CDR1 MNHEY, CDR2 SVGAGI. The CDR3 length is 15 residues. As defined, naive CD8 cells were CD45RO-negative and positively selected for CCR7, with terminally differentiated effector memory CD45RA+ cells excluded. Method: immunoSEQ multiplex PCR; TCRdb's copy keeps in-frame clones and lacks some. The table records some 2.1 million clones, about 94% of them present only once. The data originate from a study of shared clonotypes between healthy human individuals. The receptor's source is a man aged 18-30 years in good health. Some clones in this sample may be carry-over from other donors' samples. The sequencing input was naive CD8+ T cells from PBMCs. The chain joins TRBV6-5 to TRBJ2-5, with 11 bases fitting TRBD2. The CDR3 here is CASRSMTSGKETQYF. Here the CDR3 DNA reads TGTGCCAGCAGATCCATGACTAGCGGGAAAGAGACCCAGTACTTC.